This note documents a single TCR beta chain sequence. Its antigen is unidentified. This CDR3 region has 18 residues. Germline V gives CDR1 SGDLS, CDR2 YYNGEE. V shed 0 bases and J 2 bases; nucleotides not matched to a gene: 5. The data originate from a study of cytomegalovirus exposure and HLA in healthy donors. Researchers ran the PCR with 60 Vbeta and 13 Jbeta primers. The data were produced by immunoSEQ multiplex PCR, yet TCRdb's version contains in-frame clones alone and is incomplete. The repertoire holds roughly 200,000 clones, with about 80% as singletons. Findings and caveats of the study: The productive fraction for most TCR beta V segments was about 90% or about 30% in an earlier analysis.

This TCR was sampled from a woman between 35 and 50 years old in good health and CMV-seronegative. J is TRBJ2-1 and V is TRBV9, with TRBD2 matching over 13 bases. Sequenced material: PBMCs. The CDR3 loop is CASSVATTSGRTYNEQFF. The CDR3 DNA reads TGTGCCAGCAGCGTAGCTACGACTAGCGGGAGGACCTACAATGAGCAGTTCTTC.